This TCR beta chain stems from a study of T cell clones after liver transplantation. Overall study: Apart from a few HCV-positive recipients, transplants were for non-autoimmune, non-viral reasons. Notes on the study in general: In most of the 8 subjects, circulating graft-donor-reactive CD4 TCRbeta sequences fell significantly after transplant. In a couple of subjects, few donor cells limited the measurable donor-reactive repertoire.

Note on this clone: What it binds is not known.

Sequencing was performed with immunoSEQ multiplex PCR; in TCRdb, only in-frame clones are kept and a portion is missing. The sample lists about 21,000 clones, approximately 93% occurring once. This TCR was recovered from a human patient who received a liver transplant. The T cells may come from the graft donor. The starting material was CD8+ T cells from blood, obtained roughly 25 months after liver transplant.

CDR3 region: CASSELDRSYEQYF. The CDR3 coding sequence is TGTGCCAGCAGTGAACTAGACAGGTCCTACGAGCAGTACTTC. The chain joins TRBV6-1 to TRBJ2-7, with D possibly TRBD1 on 6 matching bases. CDR3 length equals 14 residues. Looked up from germline, CDR1 is MNHNS and CDR2 is SASEGT. Trimming shortened V by 2 bases and J by 1 base, and 9 bases separated the two germline ends.